Listed below are T cell receptor beta chains from one sample, sequenced in a study of cytomegalovirus exposure and HLA in healthy donors. Repertoires were generated with immunoSEQ multiplex PCR, while TCRdb's copy carries only in-frame clones and drops some. The table has about 190,000 clones, roughly four fifths seen once; the top ten hold just over 2%. Sequencing was carried out using PBMCs. The receptors were gathered from a woman aged 18-29 years in good health and CMV-seropositive. Each CDR3 is given with its conserved first and last residue. Fields, in order: J gene, clone size, D gene, V gene, CDR3 DNA, CDR3 protein. The D gene is left open where the match is weak. Not all rows give a size; the values are once, few, many and, for expanded clones, a class.

j_gene: TRBJ2-2; abundance: -; d_gene: TRBD1; v_gene: TRBV6-1; CDR3nt: TGTGCCAGCAGTTTTCGGACAGGGAACACCGGGGAGCTGTTTTTT; CDR3aa: CASSFRTGNTGELFF
j_gene: TRBJ2-5; abundance: -; d_gene: TRBD1; v_gene: TRBV5-1; CDR3nt: TGCGCCAGTACACCCGGGACAGGGTTTCTCGAGACCCAGTACTTC; CDR3aa: CASTPGTGFLETQYF
j_gene: TRBJ1-3; abundance: -; d_gene: -; v_gene: TRBV9; CDR3nt: TGTGCCAGCAGCGTAGCTATAGATGTCTCCTCTGGAAACACCATATATTTT; CDR3aa: CASSVAIDVSSGNTIYF
j_gene: TRBJ1-1; abundance: once; d_gene: TRBD1; v_gene: TRBV2; CDR3nt: TGTGCCAGCATCTCAGAGACAGGGATACCGAACACTGAAGCTTTCTTT; CDR3aa: CASISETGIPNTEAFF
j_gene: TRBJ2-1; abundance: -; d_gene: TRBD2; v_gene: TRBV12-5; CDR3nt: TGTGCTAGTGGACCGGGACTAGCGGGGAGCTACAATGAGCAGTTCTTC; CDR3aa: CASGPGLAGSYNEQFF
j_gene: TRBJ2-3; abundance: -; d_gene: -; v_gene: TRBV19; CDR3nt: TGTGCCAGTAGCAGGGTTTCAGATACGCAGTATTTT; CDR3aa: CASSRVSDTQYF
j_gene: TRBJ1-4; abundance: -; d_gene: -; v_gene: TRBV4-2; CDR3nt: TGTGCCAGCAGCCAAGATATAAGAGCCGAAAAACTGTTTTTT; CDR3aa: CASSQDIRAEKLFF
j_gene: TRBJ1-6; abundance: -; d_gene: -; v_gene: TRBV6-1; CDR3nt: TGTGCCAGCAGTGGACAGCGCAATTCACCCCTCCACTTT; CDR3aa: CASSGQRNSPLHF
j_gene: TRBJ1-1; abundance: few; d_gene: -; v_gene: TRBV5-1; CDR3nt: TGCGCCAGCAGCTTGGTTTATCGGCAGAGGCCTGAAGCTTTCTTT; CDR3aa: CASSLVYRQRPEAFF
j_gene: TRBJ1-5; abundance: -; d_gene: -; v_gene: TRBV5-8; CDR3nt: TGTGCCAGCAGCTTGGGCAGGGCCCCTACTCAGCCCCAGCATTTT; CDR3aa: CASSLGRAPTQPQHF
j_gene: TRBJ2-3; abundance: -; d_gene: -; v_gene: TRBV7-9; CDR3nt: TGTGCCAGCAGCCGCCAGGTGGTTGCAACAGATACGCAGTATTTT; CDR3aa: CASSRQVVATDTQYF
j_gene: TRBJ2-7; abundance: -; d_gene: -; v_gene: TRBV7-6; CDR3nt: TGTGCCAGCAGCCCCCTGAGGGGGTCCTACGAGCAGTACTTC; CDR3aa: CASSPLRGSYEQYF
j_gene: TRBJ1-5; abundance: -; d_gene: TRBD1; v_gene: TRBV19; CDR3nt: TGTGCCAGTAAGGGGACAGGGAATCAGCCCCAGCATTTT; CDR3aa: CASKGTGNQPQHF
j_gene: TRBJ2-7; abundance: -; d_gene: TRBD1; v_gene: TRBV28; CDR3nt: TGTGCCAGCAATAACAGGGGTTACGAGCAGTACTTC; CDR3aa: CASNNRGYEQYF
j_gene: TRBJ1-1; abundance: -; d_gene: -; v_gene: TRBV5-1; CDR3nt: TGCGCCAGCACTTTCGCGGGGGGCGCGAACACTGAAGCTTTCTTT; CDR3aa: CASTFAGGANTEAFF
j_gene: TRBJ2-5; abundance: -; d_gene: -; v_gene: TRBV7-8; CDR3nt: TGTGCCAGCAGCTTCAGCCGGACACGGGCGGTTGGGTACTTC; CDR3aa: CASSFSRTRAVGYF
j_gene: TRBJ1-1; abundance: -; d_gene: -; v_gene: TRBV18; CDR3nt: TGTGCCAGCTCCCGACAGTTTCACACTGAAGCTTTCTTT; CDR3aa: CASSRQFHTEAFF
j_gene: TRBJ1-5; abundance: -; d_gene: TRBD1; v_gene: TRBV4-3; CDR3nt: TGCGCCAGCAGCCAAGCAGGGGGGTATCAGCCCCAGCATTTT; CDR3aa: CASSQAGGYQPQHF
j_gene: TRBJ2-7; abundance: -; d_gene: TRBD2; v_gene: TRBV6-5; CDR3nt: TGTGCCAGCAGGCTAGCGGGGCCCTACGAGCAGTACTTC; CDR3aa: CASRLAGPYEQYF
j_gene: TRBJ1-1; abundance: -; d_gene: -; v_gene: TRBV11-3; CDR3nt: TGTGCCAGCAGCTTCCTTTTTGAGACAGATACCGAAGCTTTCTTT; CDR3aa: CASSFLFETDTEAFF
j_gene: TRBJ2-2; abundance: few; d_gene: TRBD2; v_gene: TRBV2; CDR3nt: TGTGCCAGCAGTGGACTAGCGGGGGGCACCGGGGAGCTGTTTTTT; CDR3aa: CASSGLAGGTGELFF
j_gene: TRBJ1-4; abundance: -; d_gene: -; v_gene: TRBV5-6; CDR3nt: TGTGCCAGCAGGCCCGTCGGAGGTGAAAAACTGTTTTTT; CDR3aa: CASRPVGGEKLFF
j_gene: TRBJ1-5; abundance: -; d_gene: TRBD1; v_gene: TRBV19; CDR3nt: TGTGCCAGTAGGGATGGACAGGGATCCGTTCAGCCCCAGCATTTT; CDR3aa: CASRDGQGSVQPQHF
j_gene: TRBJ1-2; abundance: -; d_gene: TRBD1; v_gene: TRBV9; CDR3nt: TGTGCCAGCAGCCTCGAGGGGGGACAGGGCTATGGCTACACCTTC; CDR3aa: CASSLEGGQGYGYTF
j_gene: TRBJ2-7; abundance: -; d_gene: -; v_gene: TRBV2; CDR3nt: TGTGCCAGCAGTGAGGGATGGGGGGCCTACGAGCAGTACTTC; CDR3aa: CASSEGWGAYEQYF
j_gene: TRBJ1-1; abundance: -; d_gene: -; v_gene: TRBV9; CDR3nt: TGTGCCAGCAGCGCAACAGGGTCGGTGGTATCTGAAGCTTTCTTT; CDR3aa: CASSATGSVVSEAFF
j_gene: TRBJ1-1; abundance: -; d_gene: -; v_gene: TRBV6-5; CDR3nt: TGTGCCAGCAGCCCCGGGACGTTGGGGAGGACTGAAGCTTTCTTT; CDR3aa: CASSPGTLGRTEAFF
j_gene: TRBJ2-3; abundance: -; d_gene: -; v_gene: TRBV9; CDR3nt: TGTGCCAGCAGCGTAGCTATGGGCTTAAGCACAGATACGCAGTATTTT; CDR3aa: CASSVAMGLSTDTQYF
j_gene: TRBJ2-5; abundance: few; d_gene: -; v_gene: TRBV2; CDR3nt: TGTGCCAGCAGCAGGCGGGTACAGACCCAGTACTTC; CDR3aa: CASSRRVQTQYF
j_gene: TRBJ1-1; abundance: -; d_gene: -; v_gene: TRBV5-1; CDR3nt: TGCGCCAGCAGCTTGGCAGGATATGAAGCTTTCTTT; CDR3aa: CASSLAGYEAFF
j_gene: TRBJ1-6; abundance: -; d_gene: -; v_gene: TRBV10-2; CDR3nt: TGCGCCAGCAGTTCCCCCGCCGACAGATTGCTCTATAATTCACCCCTCCACTTT; CDR3aa: CASSSPADRLLYNSPLHF
j_gene: TRBJ1-1; abundance: -; d_gene: -; v_gene: TRBV7-9; CDR3nt: TGTGCCAGCAGCTTAGGTACAGCAAACACTGAAGCTTTCTTT; CDR3aa: CASSLGTANTEAFF
j_gene: TRBJ1-1; abundance: -; d_gene: -; v_gene: TRBV28; CDR3nt: TGTGCCAGCAATCGTTACACTGAAGCTTTCTTT; CDR3aa: CASNRYTEAFF
j_gene: TRBJ2-1; abundance: -; d_gene: -; v_gene: TRBV7-3; CDR3nt: TGTGCCAGCAGCCCCCATGGGAGGGGGAATAATGAGCAGTTCTTC; CDR3aa: CASSPHGRGNNEQFF
j_gene: TRBJ1-2; abundance: -; d_gene: -; v_gene: TRBV29-1; CDR3nt: TGCAGCGTTAGCGGGGGAAACTATGGCTACACCTTC; CDR3aa: CSVSGGNYGYTF